This TCR beta chain comes out of a study of brain T cells in children with intractable seizures. General study findings and limits: Viral specificity was inferred only from CDR3 similarity; HCMV serostatus was unknown.

In regard to this clone: As yet, its antigen is unknown.

Some clones are missing from TCRdb's copy, which holds only in-frame ones; the method was immunoSEQ multiplex PCR. There are about 340,000 clones in the sample; over 90% occur only once, and roughly 5.8% lies in the top ten. Trimming cost V 8 bases and J 2 bases, with 15 bases left between them. The CDR3 is made up of 14 amino acids. Germline V gives CDR1 LGHDT, CDR2 YNNKEL (reference sequence). As for time point: blood from clinic visit 5 months post-surgery; TSC patient then seizure free. The rearrangement joins TRBV3-1 (or the pseudogene TRBV3-2) to TRBJ1-2; D is unclear. The material sequenced was peripheral blood, taken around 5 months after surgery. The sequence derives from a boy in the first two years of life with tuberous sclerosis and intractable seizures. The chain's CDR3 is CASGTAASNYGYTF. For the CDR3, the DNA is TGTGCCAGCGGAACAGCAGCAAGCAACTATGGCTACACCTTC.